The 14 T cell receptor beta chains listed next were all sequenced from one sample in a study of human T cells and chemical hapten exposure. The time point here: healthy volunteer bleed at 6 weeks. The total RNA was obtained from whole blood that was not fractionated. From the RACE reads, TCRdb called clonotypes with MiXCR, one entry per CDR3 protein. The table records some 65,000 distinct CDR3 sequences, around 6.1% of them present only once. Material for sequencing was whole blood. The receptors shown here come from a female donor in good health. Some clones in this sample may be carry-over from other donors' samples.

This clonotype was detected many times. This chain joins TRBV28 and TRBJ1-2; TRBD1 matches 10 bases. Unmatched junction bases numbered 7, after V lost 5 bases and J lost 4 bases. CDR1 and CDR2 (germline): MDHEN, SYDVKM. This CDR3 spans 15 amino acids. CDR3 loop: CASSPRDRGAYGYTF. The DNA for the CDR3 is TGTGCCAGCAGTCCACGGGACAGGGGAGCCTATGGCTACACCTTC.

A word on this clonotype: A much larger clonotype is one base distant, so this may be a read error. CDR3: CRPFTDTQYF. As DNA, the CDR3 is TGCCGTCCCTTCACAGATACGCAGTATTTT. This chain links TRBV20-1 with TRBJ2-3, with D unclear. The CDR3 extends over 10 amino acids. Per the germline V gene, CDR1 is DFQATT and CDR2 is SNEGSKA (reference sequence).

This clonotype appeared many times. The CDR3 bases are TGCAGTGCTAGCGCAGGGACTGGGTTCTACGAGCAGTACTTC. Translation gives CSASAGTGFYEQYF. V and J are TRBV20-1 and TRBJ2-7, with a tentative D call TRBD2 (6 bases). Between the trimmed V and J ends, which lost 3 bases and 3 bases, there was a span of 15 bases. CDR1 DFQATT and CDR2 SNEGSKA come from the germline V gene (reference sequence). This CDR3 spans 14 amino acids.

This clonotype was recorded a few times. The chain links TRBV19 to TRBJ2-5; the match to TRBD2 covers 13 bases. With V trimmed by 4 bases and J by 0 bases, 11 bases remained unmatched. The V gene's germline CDR1 is LNHDA and CDR2 SQIVND (reference sequence). This CDR3 has 19 amino acids. In nucleotides, the CDR3 is TGTGCCAGTAGTAGCGCCCCCGGGACTAGCGGGAAGTACCAAGAGACCCAGTACTTC. Translated, it gives CASSSAPGTSGKYQETQYF.

In its sample, this clonotype was seen many times. The chain combines TRBV28 with TRBJ2-3; 9 nucleotides line up with TRBD2. Germline CDR1 MDHEN, CDR2 SYDVKM. This CDR3 has 14 amino acids. The junction had 3 bases not matched to a gene; V was cut back by 6 bases and J by 2 bases. The CDR3 DNA follows: TGTGCCAGCAGGACTAGCGGAGACACAGATACGCAGTATTTT. Translated, it gives CASRTSGDTDTQYF. The whole variable domain, remainder taken from reference TRBV28 and TRBJ2-3, is DVKVTQSSRYLVKRTGEKVFLECVQDMDHENMFWYRQDPGLGLRLIYFSYDVKMKEKGDIPEGYSVSREKKERFSLILESASTNQTSMYLCASRTSGDTDTQYFGPGTRLTVL.

This chain links TRBV21-1 with TRBJ1-5; the D segment call TRBD1 is taken from the table without a DNA check. TRBV21-1 is a listed pseudogene. This CDR3 is built from 20 residues. The CDR3 DNA reads TGTGCCAGCAGCCCCACGTCGCGGGACAGGGGGGTTAAGAGCAATCAGCCCCAGCATTTT. Its translation is CASSPTSRDRGVKSNQPQHF.

The chain links TRBV7-9 to TRBJ2-5; D possibly corresponds to TRBD1 (6 bases). Trimming removed 7 bases from V and 9 bases from J, with 12 bases in between. Germline V gene data show CDR1 as SEHNR and CDR2 as FQNEAQ (reference sequence). The length of the CDR3 is 11 residues. The CDR3 here is CASTDPGAQYF. In DNA form, the CDR3 reads TGTGCCAGCACTGACCCAGGGGCCCAGTACTTC.

This clonotype was counted at least ten times. V gene TRBV10-3 combines with J gene TRBJ2-1, with D possibly matching TRBD2 (5 bases). Germline V gives CDR1 ENHRY, CDR2 SYGVKD. The V end was cut by 2 bases, the J end by 10 bases, with 6 bases between. The CDR3 extends over 11 amino acids. The CDR3 is CAISETGEQFF. As DNA, the CDR3 is TGTGCCATCAGTGAGACGGGGGAGCAGTTCTTC.

This clonotype came up many times. The gene calls are TRBV28 and TRBJ1-5; TRBD1 might be the D (6 bases). V gave up 6 bases and J gave up 0 bases, with 24 bases separating them. The CDR3 contains 19 residues. The germline gives CDR1 MDHEN, CDR2 SYDVKM. The CDR3 spells CASSRPGAGGSYSNQPQHF. The DNA for the CDR3 is TGTGCCAGCAGCCGCCCGGGGGCAGGTGGCAGTTATAGCAATCAGCCCCAGCATTTT. The entire variable domain, with the rest obtained from reference TRBV28 and TRBJ1-5, is as follows: DVKVTQSSRYLVKRTGEKVFLECVQDMDHENMFWYRQDPGLGLRLIYFSYDVKMKEKGDIPEGYSVSREKKERFSLILESASTNQTSMYLCASSRPGAGGSYSNQPQHFGDGTRLSIL.

The table lists this clonotype with a few counts. This rearrangement joins TRBV12-3 or TRBV12-4 to TRBJ1-1, with no clear D. This CDR3 contains 14 residues. V gave up 0 bases and J gave up 4 bases, with 9 bases separating them. In nucleotides, the CDR3 is TGTGCCAGCAGTTTAGCCCCGAGGAGCACTGAAGCTTTCTTT. This encodes CASSLAPRSTEAFF.

This clonotype was detected only a few times. V and J are TRBV19 and TRBJ1-5; D possibly corresponds to TRBD1 (5 bases). With 10 bases removed from V and 1 base from J, the gap between germline ends came to 26 bases. The CDR3 is made up of 18 amino acids. CDR1 and CDR2 from the germline V gene are LNHDA and SQIVND (reference sequence). In DNA form, the CDR3 reads TGTGCCACCCAAAGATCCGGGGCCGGGGACGGAAGCAATCAGCCCCAGCATTTT. It specifies CATQRSGAGDGSNQPQHF.

This clonotype was observed a few times. The rearrangement uses TRBV7-9 and TRBJ2-5; D remains ambiguous. CDR1 and CDR2 from the germline V gene are SEHNR and FQNEAQ (reference sequence). The CDR3 sequence is 12 residues long. Deletions cut 3 bases from V and 5 bases from J, with 7 bases between. CDR3 protein: CASSLASETQYF. The CDR3, as DNA: TGTGCCAGCAGCTTGGCCTCGGAGACCCAGTACTTC.

This clonotype was seen a few times. The rearrangement joins TRBV5-4 to TRBJ2-2; 8 positions agree with TRBD2. V shed 0 bases and J 5 bases; nucleotides not matched to a gene: 6. Per the germline V gene, CDR1 is SGHNT and CDR2 is YYREEE (reference sequence). The CDR3 is 16 amino acids. This CDR3 reads CASSLGGTRRTGELFF. The CDR3 bases are TGTGCCAGCAGCTTGGGGGGGACTAGGCGTACCGGGGAGCTGTTTTTT.

The chain links TRBV19 to TRBJ2-3, with D perhaps TRBD1 (6 bases). Germline V gives CDR1 LNHDA, CDR2 SQIVND (reference sequence). Deletions cut 2 bases from V and 4 bases from J, with 16 bases between. This CDR3 has 16 amino acids. The chain's CDR3 is CASSISPVAGADTQYF. CDR3 DNA: TGTGCCAGTAGTATATCGCCAGTTGCAGGGGCAGATACGCAGTATTTT.